This T cell receptor (beta chain) emerged from a study of T-cell reconstitution after alpha-beta-depleted transplantation in children. The J segment lost 4 bases and the V segment lost 6 bases, leaving 9 bases of the junction unmatched. The CDR3 runs to 18 residues. This clonotype was observed a few times. A library of TCRbeta sequences, prepared with unique molecular identifiers, was generated. TCRdb re-called the PCR reads with MiXCR, one entry per CDR3 protein. This table holds under 350,000 distinct CDR3 sequences, almost 10% found once. The sequences come from PBMCs from the stem cell graft donor, collected from the stem cell graft. The sequence was obtained from a human donor who donated a stem cell graft to a child with SCID. The chain has TRBV12-3 or TRBV12-4 and TRBJ2-2, with 15 bases lining up with TRBD2. The CDR3 here is CASSRPGLAGGRTGELFF. The CDR3 DNA follows: TGTGCCAGCAGCCGTCCGGGACTAGCGGGGGGACGCACCGGGGAGCTGTTTTTT.